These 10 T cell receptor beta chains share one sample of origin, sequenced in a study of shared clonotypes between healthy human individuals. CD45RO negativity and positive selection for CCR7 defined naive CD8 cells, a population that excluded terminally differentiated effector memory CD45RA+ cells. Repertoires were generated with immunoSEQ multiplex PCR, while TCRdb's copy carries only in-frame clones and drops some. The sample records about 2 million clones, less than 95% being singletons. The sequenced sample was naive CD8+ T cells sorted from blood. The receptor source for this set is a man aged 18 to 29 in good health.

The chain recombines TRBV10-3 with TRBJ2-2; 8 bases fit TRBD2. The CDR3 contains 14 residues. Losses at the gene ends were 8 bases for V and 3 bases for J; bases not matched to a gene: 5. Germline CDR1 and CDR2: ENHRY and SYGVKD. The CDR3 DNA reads TGTGCCATCCGGGGACTAGGGGACACCGGGGAGCTGTTTTTT. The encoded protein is CAIRGLGDTGELFF.

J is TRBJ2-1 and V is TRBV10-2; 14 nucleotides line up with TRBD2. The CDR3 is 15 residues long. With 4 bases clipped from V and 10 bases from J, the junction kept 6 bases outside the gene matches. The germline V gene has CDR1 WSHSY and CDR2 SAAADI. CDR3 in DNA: TGCGCCAGCAGTGCGACTAGCGGGGGGGCAGAAGAGCAGTTCTTC. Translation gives CASSATSGGAEEQFF.

The CDR3 sequence is CASSRVSYEQYF. CDR3 sequence (DNA): TGTGCCAGCAGCCGGGTCTCCTACGAGCAGTACTTC. The V call is TRBV7-9, the J call TRBJ2-7; D gene ambiguous. The V and J ends lost 5 bases and 0 bases respectively, with 5 bases between them. Germline CDR1 reads SEHNR; CDR2 reads FQNEAQ (reference sequence). The CDR3 has 12 amino acids.

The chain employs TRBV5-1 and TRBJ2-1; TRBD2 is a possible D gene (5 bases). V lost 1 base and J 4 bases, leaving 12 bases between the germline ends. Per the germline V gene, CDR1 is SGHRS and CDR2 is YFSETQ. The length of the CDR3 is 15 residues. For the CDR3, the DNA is TGCGCCAGCAGCTTGTCAACTAGTCTTTACAATGAGCAGTTCTTC. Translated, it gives CASSLSTSLYNEQFF.

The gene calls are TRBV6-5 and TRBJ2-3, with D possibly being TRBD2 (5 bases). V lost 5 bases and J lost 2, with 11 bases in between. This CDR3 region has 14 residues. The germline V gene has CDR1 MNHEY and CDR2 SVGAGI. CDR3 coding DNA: TGTGCCAGCAGTGCGGGTCTATTCACAGATACGCAGTATTTT. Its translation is CASSAGLFTDTQYF.

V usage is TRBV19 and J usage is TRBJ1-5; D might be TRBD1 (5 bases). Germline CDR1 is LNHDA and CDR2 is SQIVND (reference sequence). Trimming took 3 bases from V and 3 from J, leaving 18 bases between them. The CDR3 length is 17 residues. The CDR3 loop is CASSIESGAGNNQPQHF. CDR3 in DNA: TGTGCCAGTAGTATTGAATCTGGGGCAGGGAACAATCAGCCCCAGCATTTT. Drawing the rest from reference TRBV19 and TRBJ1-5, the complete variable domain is DGGITQSPKYLFRKEGQNVTLSCEQNLNHDAMYWYRQDPGQGLRLIYYSQIVNDFQKGDIAEGYSVSREKKESFPLTVTSAQKNPTAFYLCASSIESGAGNNQPQHFGDGTRLSIL.

The CDR3 DNA follows: TGTGCCAGCAGCCCGGAGGTAGGGCGGGCAGATACGCAGTATTTT. This gives the protein CASSPEVGRADTQYF. V gene TRBV5-6 combines with J gene TRBJ2-3, with D possibly matching TRBD2 (5 bases). CDR1 and CDR2 (germline): SGHDT, YYEEEE. Trimming pared 4 bases from V and 4 bases from J, leaving 16 bases between. The CDR3 is made up of 15 amino acids. Combining the CDR3 with reference TRBV5-6 and TRBJ2-3 gives the whole variable domain DAGVTQSPTHLIKTRGQQVTLRCSPKSGHDTVSWYQQALGQGPQFIFQYYEEEERQRGNFPDRFSGHQFPNYSSELNVNALLLGDSALYLCASSPEVGRADTQYFGPGTRLTVL.

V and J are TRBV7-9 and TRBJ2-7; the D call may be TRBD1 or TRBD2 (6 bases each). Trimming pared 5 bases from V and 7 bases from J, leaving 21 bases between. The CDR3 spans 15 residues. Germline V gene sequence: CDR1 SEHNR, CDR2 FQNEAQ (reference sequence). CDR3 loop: CASSLSRDTGEEQYF. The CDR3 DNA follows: TGTGCCAGCAGCCTAAGTCGGGACACGGGGGAGGAGCAGTACTTC.

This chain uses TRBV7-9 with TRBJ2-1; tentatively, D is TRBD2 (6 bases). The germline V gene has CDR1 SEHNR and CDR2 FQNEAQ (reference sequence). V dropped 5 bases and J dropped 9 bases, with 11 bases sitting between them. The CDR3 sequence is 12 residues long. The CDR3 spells CASSPLAGEQFF. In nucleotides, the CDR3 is TGTGCCAGCAGCCCACTAGCCGGTGAGCAGTTCTTC.

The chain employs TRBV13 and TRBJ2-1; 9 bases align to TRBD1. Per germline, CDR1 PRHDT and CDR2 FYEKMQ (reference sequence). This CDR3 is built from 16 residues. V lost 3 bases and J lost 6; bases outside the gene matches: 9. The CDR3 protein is CASSFGPGTGFNEQFF. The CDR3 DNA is TGTGCCAGCAGCTTTGGGCCCGGGACAGGGTTCAATGAGCAGTTCTTC.